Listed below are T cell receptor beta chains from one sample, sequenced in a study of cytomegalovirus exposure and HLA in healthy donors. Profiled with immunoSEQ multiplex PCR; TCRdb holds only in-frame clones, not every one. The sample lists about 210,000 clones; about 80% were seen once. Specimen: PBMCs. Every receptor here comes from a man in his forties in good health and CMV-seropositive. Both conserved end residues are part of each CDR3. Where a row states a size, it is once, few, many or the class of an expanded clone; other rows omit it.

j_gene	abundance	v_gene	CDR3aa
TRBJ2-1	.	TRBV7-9	CSSSPPLAIYNEQFF
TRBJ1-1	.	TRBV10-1	CASSSTGAATEAFF
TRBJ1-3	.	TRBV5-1	CASSPPGGGNTIYF
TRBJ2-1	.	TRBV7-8	CASSLRGSGGPYNEQFF
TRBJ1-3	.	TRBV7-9	CASSLAGQGKNTIYF
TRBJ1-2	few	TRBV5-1	CASSLAYQGRYGYTF
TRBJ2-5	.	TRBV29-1	CSVVSAGTQYF
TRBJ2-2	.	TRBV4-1	CASSRRDSNTGELFF
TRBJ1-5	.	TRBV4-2	CASSQSTGGGGNQPQHF
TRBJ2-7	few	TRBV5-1	CASSQTGQGSYEQYF
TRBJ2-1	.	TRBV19	CASSSRTSGNFNEQFF
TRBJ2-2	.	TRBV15	CATSQNTGELFF
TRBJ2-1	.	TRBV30	CAWSGGLEDYPSNEQFF
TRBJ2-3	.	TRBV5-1	CASSLEAGLTF
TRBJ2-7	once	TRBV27	CASSLSENSNYEQYF
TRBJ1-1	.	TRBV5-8	CASSFGQFTEAFF
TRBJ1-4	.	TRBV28	CAAWGSGNNEKLFF
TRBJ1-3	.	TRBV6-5	CASSRDRGTNTIYF
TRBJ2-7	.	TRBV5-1	CASASLGDSYEQYF
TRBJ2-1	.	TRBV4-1	CASSQGGTSGYNEQFF
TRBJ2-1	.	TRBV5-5	CASSRPAVNEQFF
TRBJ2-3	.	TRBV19	CASSEGQGLADTQYF
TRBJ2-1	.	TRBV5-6	CASSLGLAVRQFF
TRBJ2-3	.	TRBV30	CAWSTFLAGGADTQYF
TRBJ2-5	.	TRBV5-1	CASSQSGIEETQYF
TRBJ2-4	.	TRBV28	CASTKGPGGGAKNIQYF
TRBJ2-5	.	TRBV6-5	CASSWDKGYQETQYF
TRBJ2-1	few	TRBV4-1	CASRSQGGNEQFF
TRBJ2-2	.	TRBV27	CASTPTSGRTGELFF
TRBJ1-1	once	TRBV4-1	CASSQEVGRGRFTEAFF
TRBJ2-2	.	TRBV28	CASSFPGHLANTGELFF
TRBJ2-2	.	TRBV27	CASSFLGQGQGTGELFF
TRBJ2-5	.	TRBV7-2	CASSPGTSRETQYF
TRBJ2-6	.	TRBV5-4	CASSPSGTGANVLTF
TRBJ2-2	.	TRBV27	CASSLRPGRGGELFF
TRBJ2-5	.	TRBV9	CASSVSGQGRGKRETQYF
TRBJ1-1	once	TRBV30	CAWSGRGMNTEAFF
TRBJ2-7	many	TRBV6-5	CASRPTGTFSYEQYF
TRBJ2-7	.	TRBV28	CASSLWADEQYF
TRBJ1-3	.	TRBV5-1	CASSPEGAGNTIYF